Below, one T cell receptor (beta chain) is given with its context. Antigen: not known. The data derive from a study of shared clonotypes between healthy human individuals. For sorted subsets, about 190 ng DNA per replicate equaled approximately 32,000 T cell genomes. TCRdb keeps only in-frame clones here, not all; method: immunoSEQ multiplex PCR. There are about 2.3 million clones in the sample; approximately 95% occur only once, and about 0.39% lies in the top ten. Study observations and caveats: What rarefaction showed was incomplete sorted-subset sequencing despite large depth.

Sample: naive CD4+ T cells from PBMCs. Sample subset: CD45RA+ positively selected. The receptor's source is a man aged 18 to 30 in good health. Some clones in this sample may be carry-over from other donors' samples.

For the CDR3, the DNA is TGCGCCAGCAGCTTAGCGGGCGAGCTCACAGATACGCAGTATTTT. Its protein is CASSLAGELTDTQYF. The genes are TRBV5-1 and TRBJ2-3; TRBD2 is a possible D gene (6 bases). The CDR3 is 15 residues long. V lost 2 bases and J 2 bases, leaving 12 bases between the germline ends. Germline loops: CDR1 SGHRS, CDR2 YFSETQ.